This TCR beta chain originates from a study of glioma-infiltrating T cells listed by TCRdb under 2016. Describing the broader study: Low-grade gliomas were represented by WHO grade II oligodendrogliomas or astrocytomas, and glioblastomas were represented by WHO grade IV tumors that were sampled at initial rather than recurrent diagnosis. Three low-grade glioma patients, eight or nine primary glioblastoma patients and three non-glioma patients contributing non-neoplastic brain tissue were included in the paired cohort. To measure how far tissue and blood T-cell populations diverged, each tissue-infiltrating repertoire was compared against the peripheral blood repertoire of the same patient. Sequencing coverage of about 4.5- to 11-fold of some 1 million peripheral T cells was targeted for blood libraries. Glioma tissue, non-neoplastic brain tissue and matched peripheral blood mononuclear cells were used as sources from which TCR alpha- and beta-chain repertoires were sequenced. Dexamethasone was administered to glioma patients for six or fewer days before surgery.

The iRepertoire nested amplicon-rescue multiplex PCR (arm-PCR) platform was used to amplify TCR alpha and beta CDR3 regions from RNA. One-step reverse transcription and amplification used roughly 100-400 ng of tissue mRNA or PBMC total RNA as input. Following bead purification, Illumina adapters were added by a secondary multiplex PCR, and libraries between 200 and 400 bp were gel-purified. Internal 6-nucleotide barcodes were carried by the libraries and were used for demultiplexing. Sequencing of the libraries was done on an Illumina MiSeq using 2x220 or 2x250 nucleotide paired-end reads. The paper's data handling went like this. Paired reads were merged using FLASH 1.2.11 and aligned with BWA-MEM to the GRCh37 human genome, and TRA and TRB reads were then extracted. For V and J assignment, an IMGT-derived reference of cassette sequences and CDR3 motifs that included pseudogenes was used. Reads were translated in three frames, and productive CDR3s were defined by a C…FGXG motif without stop codons. Clonotypes were defined as unique combinations of V-J cassette pair and CDR3 amino acid sequence. Filtering of reads was based on Hamming distance, with the threshold set by the sequence error rate of each sample in mapped regions. TCRdb trimmed public reads at Q25 via fastp, called clones via MiXCR and kept in-frame beta chains. Every CDR3 protein is listed once, alongside the most common genes and DNA of its rows. None of the V and J calls come from the authors' own analysis; TCRdb made them. The sample table lists about 410,000 distinct CDR3 sequences, roughly two fifths of them with a count of one. Clones ranked in the top ten supply approximately 12% of the sample.

Comments on this clonotype: Its target antigen remains unknown. The input lacks base qualities; no much larger clone sits a single base away.

The CDR3, from cysteine to phenylalanine, totals 13 residues. Only CDR3 DNA remains: 39 bases, in frame from the first base. Reading the germline V gene (reference sequence) gives CDR1 SEHNR and CDR2 FQNEAQ. At the junction V is shortened by 3 bases and J by 6 bases, with 9 bases in between. The research as a whole found: In non-neoplastic patients, VJ-independent divergence between tissue and blood fell below expectation, whereas in all gliomas, and especially in low-grade gliomas, the divergence rose above expectation. Very few CDR3 sequences were shared between tissue and blood, attributed to high CDR3 diversity and limited sampling. Small numbers underpinned the group comparisons: about eight glioblastoma patients, three low-grade glioma patients and three non-neoplastic patients. A signature set of shared blood CDR3 motifs marked patients with low tissue-blood divergence and was depleted in highly divergent patients.

Immediately after resection, surgical brain or tumor specimens were cryofrozen in liquid nitrogen, with peripheral blood cells collected concurrently. The V gene is TRBV7-9 and the J gene is TRBJ1-5, with no confidently assigned D gene. This sequence originates from a human donor with low-grade glioma or glioblastoma, undergoing nonglioma brain surgery, or in good health (not recorded which). What was sequenced was glioma tissue, nonneoplastic brain tissue, or PBMCs (not recorded which). The CDR3 sequence is CASSLGESQPQHF. The sequenced DNA is TGTGCCAGCAGCTTGGGAGAGAGTCAGCCCCAGCATTTT. With the rest looked up from the reference TRBV7-9 and TRBJ1-5 genes rather than sequenced, the full variable domain is DTGVSQNPRHKITKRGQNVTFRCDPISEHNRLYWYRQTLGQGPEFLTYFQNEAQLEKSRLLSDRFSAERPKGSFSTLEIQRTEQGDSAMYLCASSLGESQPQHFGDGTRLSIL.